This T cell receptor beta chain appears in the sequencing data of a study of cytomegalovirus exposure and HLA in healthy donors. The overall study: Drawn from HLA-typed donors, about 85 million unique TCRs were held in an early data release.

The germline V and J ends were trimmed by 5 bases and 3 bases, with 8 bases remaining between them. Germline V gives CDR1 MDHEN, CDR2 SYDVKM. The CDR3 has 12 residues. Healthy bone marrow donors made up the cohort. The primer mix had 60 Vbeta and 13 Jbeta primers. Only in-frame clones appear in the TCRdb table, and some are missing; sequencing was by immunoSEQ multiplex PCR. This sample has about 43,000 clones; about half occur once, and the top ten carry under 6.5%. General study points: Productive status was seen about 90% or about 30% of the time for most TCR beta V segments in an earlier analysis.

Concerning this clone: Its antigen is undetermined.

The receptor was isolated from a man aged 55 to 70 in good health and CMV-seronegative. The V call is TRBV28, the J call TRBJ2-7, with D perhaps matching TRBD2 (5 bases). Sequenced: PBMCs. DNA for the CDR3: TGTGCCAGCAGTATCGGGATCTACGAGCAGTACTTC. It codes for CASSIGIYEQYF.